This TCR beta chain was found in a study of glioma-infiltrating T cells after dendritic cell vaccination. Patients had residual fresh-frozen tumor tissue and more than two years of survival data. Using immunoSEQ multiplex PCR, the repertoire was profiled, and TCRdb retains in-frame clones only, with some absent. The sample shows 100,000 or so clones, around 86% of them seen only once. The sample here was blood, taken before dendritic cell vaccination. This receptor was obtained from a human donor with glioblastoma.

The CDR3 nucleotides read TGTGCCAGCAGCCCCCGCTTTGGAGAAGAGACCCAGTACTTC. It yields the protein CASSPRFGEETQYF. The chain couples TRBV7-2 to TRBJ2-5; no firm D call. There are 14 residues in the CDR3. Per germline, CDR1 SGHTA and CDR2 FQGNSA. V dropped 5 bases and J dropped 3 bases, with 13 bases sitting between them.